This T cell receptor beta chain originates from a study of blood T cell repertoires in COVID-19. Study overall: There were acute and convalescent COVID-19 samples, and they came from the United States, Italy and Spain. T cells, B-cell-depleted T cells, or PBMCs supplied cDNA or gDNA.

The CDR3 length is 15 residues. V was clipped by 4 bases and J by 7 bases; unmatched bases: 8. The V gene's germline CDR1 is MNHEY and CDR2 SMNVEV (reference sequence). In its sample, this clone was seen once. Profiling relied on immunoSEQ multiplex PCR, and the TCRdb table lists in-frame clones only, not all of them. The sample gives about 330,000 clones, approximately 88% of which show up once; approximately 4% is in the top ten. The chain employs TRBV27 and TRBJ2-1, with TRBD2 matching over 9 bases. This receptor was taken from a woman between 50 and 59 years old with active or convalescent COVID-19. What was sequenced was peripheral blood. The CDR3 bases are TGTGCCAGCAGTTCCCCTAGCGGGGAGGGAAATGAGCAGTTCTTC. It codes for CASSSPSGEGNEQFF.